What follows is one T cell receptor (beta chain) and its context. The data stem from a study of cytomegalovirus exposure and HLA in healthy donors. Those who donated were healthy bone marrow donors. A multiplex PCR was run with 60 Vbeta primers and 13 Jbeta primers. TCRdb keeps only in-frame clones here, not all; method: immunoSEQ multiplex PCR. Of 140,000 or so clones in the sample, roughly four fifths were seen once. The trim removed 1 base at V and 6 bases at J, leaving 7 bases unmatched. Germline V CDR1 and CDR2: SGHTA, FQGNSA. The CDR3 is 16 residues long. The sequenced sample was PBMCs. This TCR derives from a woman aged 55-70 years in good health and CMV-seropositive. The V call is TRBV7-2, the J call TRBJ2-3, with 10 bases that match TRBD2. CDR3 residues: CASSLGRTSGLDTQYF. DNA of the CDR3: TGTGCCAGCAGCTTAGGGAGGACTAGCGGTTTGGATACGCAGTATTTT.